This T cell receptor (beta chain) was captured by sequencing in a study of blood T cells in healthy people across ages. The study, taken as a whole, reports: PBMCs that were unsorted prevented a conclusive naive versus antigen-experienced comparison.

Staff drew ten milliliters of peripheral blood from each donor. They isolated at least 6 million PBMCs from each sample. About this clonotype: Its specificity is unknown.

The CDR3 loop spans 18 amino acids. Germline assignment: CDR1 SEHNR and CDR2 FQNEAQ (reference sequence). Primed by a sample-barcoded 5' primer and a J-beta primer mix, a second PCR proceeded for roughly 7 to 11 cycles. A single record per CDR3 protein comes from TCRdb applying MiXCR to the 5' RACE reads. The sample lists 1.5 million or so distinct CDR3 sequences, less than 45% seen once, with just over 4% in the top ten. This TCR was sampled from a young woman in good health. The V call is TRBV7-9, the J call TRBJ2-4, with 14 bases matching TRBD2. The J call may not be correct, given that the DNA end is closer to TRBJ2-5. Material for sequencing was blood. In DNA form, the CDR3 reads TGTGCCAGCAGCCAACCCGGACTAGCGGGAGGCGGGGGGGAGACCCAGTACTTC. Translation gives CASSQPGLAGGGGETQYF.